The clone carrying this T cell receptor (beta chain) was detected many times. The CDR3 sequence is 16 residues long. V lost 3 bases to trimming and J lost 0 bases; unmatched junction nucleotides: 5. The germline CDR1 and CDR2 sequences are DFQATT and SNEGSKA (reference sequence). The record originates from a study of T cells in Graves' hyperthyroidism and ophthalmopathy. Regions amplified from RNA transcripts were the TCR beta CDR3 regions. The HTBI primer set drove a first-round RT-PCR of the TCR CDR3. TCRdb passed the multiplex PCR reads through MiXCR, listing each CDR3 protein once. The sample consists of around 600,000 distinct CDR3 sequences, more than 15% of them appearing once. The PBMCs were taken from less than 11 ml of fresh peripheral blood.

This receptor was obtained from a woman between 40 and 50 years old with Graves' ophthalmopathy. The sample consisted of blood. This sequence joins TRBV20-1 and TRBJ2-1, with TRBD2 matching over 10 bases. CDR3 sequence reads: CSARTSGYSSYNEQFF. The CDR3 region has the DNA TGCAGTGCTAGGACTAGCGGGTATAGCTCCTACAATGAGCAGTTCTTC.